The rows below give T cell receptor beta chains drawn from one sample of a study of beta chain features in type 1 diabetes. Using immunoSEQ multiplex PCR, the repertoire was profiled, and TCRdb retains in-frame clones only, with some absent. The sample consists of about 470,000 clones, approximately 30% of them appearing once. Sequences were obtained from naive CD4+ T cells from blood. These receptors all come from a man between 18 and 29 years old in good health. Each CDR3 is given with its conserved first and last residue. A D gene is named only where the DNA matches it firmly. Rows give clone size only sometimes, using once, few, many, or a class for an expanded clone.

clone_size	d_call	v_call	j_call	cdr3_length	cdr3_aa	cdr3_nt
-	TRBD1	TRBV10-3	TRBJ2-5	16	CAISLGTVPLQETQYF	TGTGCCATCAGTTTAGGGACAGTACCCCTCCAAGAGACCCAGTACTTC
few	TRBD1	TRBV28	TRBJ2-7	14	CASRTQGGSYEQYF	TGTGCCAGCAGAACACAGGGGGGTTCGTACGAGCAGTACTTC
-	-	TRBV7-2	TRBJ2-3	17	CASSPTDGQRVSDTQYF	TGTGCCAGCAGCCCGACGGACGGGCAAAGGGTCTCAGATACGCAGTATTTT
few	-	TRBV4-3	TRBJ2-1	14	CASSQLGRGNEQFF	TGCGCCAGCAGCCAACTAGGGCGGGGAAATGAGCAGTTCTTC
-	TRBD2	TRBV5-1	TRBJ2-5	13	CASTSGKGETQYF	TGCGCCAGCACAAGCGGGAAAGGCGAGACCCAGTACTTC
-	-	TRBV4-3	TRBJ2-7	16	CASSQDSSGSSYEQYF	TGCGCCAGCAGCCAAGATTCGTCCGGTAGCTCCTACGAGCAGTACTTC
-	-	TRBV30	TRBJ2-5	13	CAWSATVAQTQYF	TGTGCCTGGAGTGCCACAGTTGCTCAGACCCAGTACTTC
-	-	TRBV15	TRBJ2-3	14	CATSRGWSTDTQYF	TGTGCCACCAGCAGAGGGTGGTCCACAGATACGCAGTATTTT
-	-	TRBV7-2	TRBJ2-1	15	CASSPRRDFYNEQFF	TGTGCCAGCAGCCCTCGCCGGGATTTTTACAATGAGCAGTTCTTC
-	TRBD1	TRBV25-1	TRBJ1-1	15	CASTRQGLMNTEAFF	TGTGCCAGCACCCGACAGGGATTGATGAACACTGAAGCTTTCTTT
-	TRBD1	TRBV6-5	TRBJ2-7	15	CASSYSGQGPSEQYF	TGTGCCAGCAGTTACTCAGGACAGGGCCCCTCCGAGCAGTACTTC
few	TRBD1	TRBV29-1	TRBJ2-1	16	CSVEVGTGGTYNEQFF	TGCAGCGTTGAAGTTGGGACAGGGGGCACCTACAATGAGCAGTTCTTC
-	-	TRBV29-1	TRBJ1-2	12	CSAKTGGDGYTF	TGCAGCGCCAAGACCGGGGGCGATGGCTACACCTTC
-	TRBD1	TRBV28	TRBJ2-3	15	CASSPPGQGIDTQYF	TGTGCCAGCAGTCCCCCGGGACAGGGGATAGATACGCAGTATTTT
once	TRBD2	TRBV7-9	TRBJ2-7	15	CASSRSGLSPYEQYF	TGTGCCAGCAGCCGTAGCGGGCTATCTCCATACGAGCAGTACTTC
few	-	TRBV5-1	TRBJ2-7	15	CASSLEPQASYEQYF	TGCGCCAGCAGCTTGGAACCACAAGCGAGCTACGAGCAGTACTTC
-	-	TRBV11-2	TRBJ1-2	13	CASSLSAGYGYTF	TGTGCCAGCAGCCTTAGCGCCGGCTATGGCTACACCTTC
few	-	TRBV15	TRBJ2-3	15	CATRRQPGGTDTQYF	TGTGCCACCCGGCGCCAACCGGGGGGCACAGATACGCAGTATTTT
-	-	TRBV23-1	TRBJ1-1	14	CASSGGQPNTEAFF	TGCGCCAGCAGTGGAGGACAGCCGAACACTGAAGCTTTCTTT
-	-	TRBV29-1	TRBJ2-7	15	CSGRFASDGVYEQYF	TGCAGCGGCCGGTTCGCATCGGACGGAGTCTACGAGCAGTACTTC
-	-	TRBV2	TRBJ2-3	13	CARGQPSTDTQYF	TGTGCCAGAGGACAGCCATCAACGGATACGCAGTATTTT
-	-	TRBV20-1	TRBJ1-2	11	CSARTNYGYTF	TGCAGTGCTAGGACAAACTATGGCTACACCTTC
-	TRBD1	TRBV5-4	TRBJ2-1	13	CASSWDRRNEQFF	TGTGCCAGCAGCTGGGACAGGAGGAATGAGCAGTTCTTC
-	-	TRBV11-1	TRBJ2-7	15	CASSLVPSSYYEQYF	TGTGCCAGCAGCTTAGTGCCGAGCAGTTACTACGAGCAGTACTTC
once	-	TRBV10-3	TRBJ1-2	10	CAIRETTYTF	TGTGCCATCAGGGAGACAACCTACACCTTC
-	-	TRBV5-1	TRBJ2-1	13	CASSDSTYNEQFF	TGCGCCAGCTCGGACAGCACCTACAATGAGCAGTTCTTC
-	TRBD2	TRBV30	TRBJ2-7	14	CAWIAGDRTYEQYF	TGTGCCTGGATAGCGGGAGACCGCACCTACGAGCAGTACTTC
few	-	TRBV9	TRBJ2-3	15	CASSSGGASTDTQYF	TGTGCCAGCAGTAGCGGTGGGGCCAGCACAGATACGCAGTATTTT
few	-	TRBV7-9	TRBJ2-3	15	CASSFLTRNTDTQYF	TGTGCCAGCAGCTTTCTGACTAGGAACACAGATACGCAGTATTTT
few	-	TRBV29-1	TRBJ2-3	13	CSVGRDSLDTQYF	TGCAGCGTTGGCCGGGACTCTCTTGATACGCAGTATTTT
few	TRBD2	TRBV18	TRBJ2-7	14	CASSLTSGSYEQYF	TGTGCCAGCTCCCTGACTAGCGGCTCCTACGAGCAGTACTTC
few	TRBD2	TRBV4-2	TRBJ2-7	15	CASSQAPGLGYEQYF	TGTGCCAGCAGCCAAGCCCCGGGACTAGGCTACGAGCAGTACTTC
-	TRBD2	TRBV29-1	TRBJ2-3	18	CSVGRTSGNPSGTDTQYF	TGCAGCGTTGGCCGGACTAGCGGGAACCCTTCTGGCACAGATACGCAGTATTTT
few	-	TRBV7-3	TRBJ2-3	14	CASSLTRGADTQYF	TGTGCCAGCAGCTTAACCCGAGGGGCAGATACGCAGTATTTT
-	-	TRBV7-6	TRBJ2-5	13	CASSFPYLGTQYF	TGTGCCAGCAGCTTTCCCTACCTCGGTACCCAGTACTTC
-	-	TRBV30	TRBJ1-5	13	CAWSNTGNQPQHF	TGTGCCTGGAGTAATACGGGAAATCAGCCCCAGCATTTT
-	-	TRBV11-2	TRBJ2-2	15	CASRLPGRNTGELFF	TGTGCCAGCAGGTTACCAGGGAGGAACACCGGGGAGCTGTTTTTT
-	-	TRBV7-2	TRBJ2-7	15	CASRWGQQRSYEQYF	TGTGCCAGCAGATGGGGGCAGCAGCGCTCCTACGAGCAGTACTTC
-	-	TRBV15	TRBJ2-7	14	CATSKQGDPGEQYF	TGTGCCACCAGCAAACAAGGGGACCCGGGGGAGCAGTACTTC
few	TRBD2	TRBV28	TRBJ2-5	13	CASSLGLAGHYYF	TGTGCCAGCAGTTTGGGTCTAGCGGGGCATTACTACTTC
-	-	TRBV15	TRBJ2-1	13	CATRMMASNEQFF	TGTGCCACCAGGATGATGGCTAGCAATGAGCAGTTCTTC
few	-	TRBV9	TRBJ2-3	16	CASSVVSGVGTDTQYF	TGTGCCAGCAGCGTAGTTAGCGGAGTAGGGACAGATACGCAGTATTTT
few	-	TRBV5-1	TRBJ2-3	14	CASSLGGPTDTQYF	TGCGCCAGCAGCTTGGGAGGTCCCACAGATACGCAGTATTTT
-	-	TRBV19	TRBJ2-3	16	CASSTFYRRGTDTQYF	TGTGCCAGTAGTACATTTTACCGACGGGGCACAGATACGCAGTATTTT
-	-	TRBV6-6	TRBJ2-3	14	CASGGLPKSDTQYF	TGTGCCAGCGGCGGACTCCCCAAGTCAGATACGCAGTATTTT
few	-	TRBV25-1	TRBJ2-4	14	CASSEGALGDIQYF	TGTGCCAGCAGTGAAGGGGCGCTGGGGGACATTCAGTACTTC
-	-	TRBV4-3	TRBJ2-3	14	CASSLDRNTDTQYF	TGCGCCAGCAGCTTAGACAGGAACACAGATACGCAGTATTTT
-	TRBD2	TRBV5-4	TRBJ2-3	16	CASSTRLAGGRDTQYF	TGTGCCAGCAGCACTCGACTAGCGGGAGGGCGGGATACGCAGTATTTT
-	-	TRBV30	TRBJ2-1	13	CAWKSSRANGQFF	TGTGCCTGGAAATCGTCTAGGGCCAATGGGCAGTTCTTC
-	TRBD2	TRBV5-4	TRBJ2-7	15	CASSLGLAGVYEQYF	TGTGCCAGCAGCTTGGGATTAGCGGGAGTCTACGAGCAGTACTTC
few	-	TRBV7-9	TRBJ2-7	15	CASSPPGPYTYEQYF	TGTGCCAGCAGCCCGCCGGGACCGTATACCTACGAGCAGTACTTC
-	TRBD2	TRBV30	TRBJ2-7	15	CAWSVRLAGSYEQYF	TGTGCCTGGAGTGTTCGACTAGCGGGATCCTACGAGCAGTACTTC
-	-	TRBV19	TRBJ1-5	17	CASSIDRRQGGNQPQHF	TGTGCCAGTAGTATAGATCGTCGGCAGGGTGGTAATCAGCCCCAGCATTTT